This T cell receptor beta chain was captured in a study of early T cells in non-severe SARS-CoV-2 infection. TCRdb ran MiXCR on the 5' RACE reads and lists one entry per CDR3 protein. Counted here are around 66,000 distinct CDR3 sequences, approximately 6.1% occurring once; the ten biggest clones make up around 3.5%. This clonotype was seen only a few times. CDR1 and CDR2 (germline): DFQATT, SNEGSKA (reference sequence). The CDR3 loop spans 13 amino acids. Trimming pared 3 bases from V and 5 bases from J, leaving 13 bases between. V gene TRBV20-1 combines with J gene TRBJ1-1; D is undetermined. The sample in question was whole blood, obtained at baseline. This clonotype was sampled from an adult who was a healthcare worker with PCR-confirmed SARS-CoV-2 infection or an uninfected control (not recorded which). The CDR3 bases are TGCAGTGCTAGGGACCCCCAGAGGACTGAAGCTTTCTTT. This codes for CSARDPQRTEAFF.